This T cell receptor (beta chain) is from a study of vaccination effects on CD4 cells after COVID-19. Germline assignment: CDR1 SGHAT and CDR2 FQNNGV. The CDR3 consists of 13 residues. With V trimmed by 5 bases and J by 2 bases, 2 bases remained unmatched. With respect to this clone: What it binds is not known.

Antigen-specific CD4+ T cells were expanded with viral peptide pools in the ViraFEST assay before sequencing. The culture ran for 10 days, and then CD4+ T cells were isolated. Testing of the vaccine recipients showed negative nucleocapsid antibodies and no prior SARS-CoV-2 infection. Generated by immunoSEQ multiplex PCR, the TCRdb table keeps only in-frame clones and is missing some. The sample includes about 24,000 clones, roughly 74% of them seen just once. The source material was CD4+ T cells from PBMCs cultured with SARS-CoV-2 spike peptides, sampled before COVID-19 vaccination. The sequence was collected from a human donor who received a COVID-19 vaccine. V gene TRBV11-2 combines with J gene TRBJ2-5; 7 nucleotides agree with TRBD2. The CDR3 is CASSGTTQETQYF. In DNA, the CDR3 is TGTGCCAGCAGCGGGACTACTCAAGAGACCCAGTACTTC. The full variable domain, its missing parts supplied by reference TRBV11-2 and TRBJ2-5, is EAGVAQSPRYKIIEKRQSVAFWCNPISGHATLYWYQQILGQGPKLLIQFQNNGVVDDSQLPKDRFSAERLKGVDSTLKIQPAKLEDSAVYLCASSGTTQETQYFGPGTRLLVL.